Listed below are T cell receptor beta chains from one sample, sequenced in a study of T cells in tuberculosis. Sequencing used immunoSEQ multiplex PCR; TCRdb keeps in-frame clones, though not all of them. The sample holds tens of thousands of clones, about 85% seen once. Sequenced here: PBMCs, sampled at tuberculosis diagnosis. All receptors derive from an adult with tuberculosis. Both conserved end residues are part of each CDR3. D genes are given only for firm matches. Clone size appears in some rows only: once, few, many, or a class for an expanded clone.

V: TRBV18; size: NA; D: NA; J: TRBJ2-7; DNA: TGTGCCAGCTCACCATACCCCAGGCACTACGAGCAGTACTTC; CDR3: CASSPYPRHYEQYF
V: TRBV9; size: NA; D: NA; J: TRBJ2-3; DNA: TGTGCCAGCAGCGTAGCTACTAGCAGCCGCACAGATACGCAGTATTTT; CDR3: CASSVATSSRTDTQYF
V: TRBV6-1; size: NA; D: TRBD2; J: TRBJ2-1; DNA: TGTGCCAGCAGTGAGGGAGGGGAGAGCACCTACAATGAGCAGTTCTTC; CDR3: CASSEGGESTYNEQFF
V: TRBV15; size: NA; D: NA; J: TRBJ1-2; DNA: TGTGCCACTCGACAGCGCTCTAACTATGGCTACACCTTC; CDR3: CATRQRSNYGYTF
V: TRBV5-1; size: NA; D: TRBD2; J: TRBJ2-7; DNA: TGCGCCAGCAGCAAGCGGGGAGATTCCTACGAGCAGTACTTC; CDR3: CASSKRGDSYEQYF
V: TRBV7-2; size: NA; D: NA; J: TRBJ2-3; DNA: TGTGCCAGCAGCTTCAGGGCGGATACGCAGTATTTT; CDR3: CASSFRADTQYF
V: TRBV30; size: NA; D: NA; J: TRBJ1-1; DNA: TGTGCCTGGGATAGGACGGGGATGAACACTGAAGCTTTCTTT; CDR3: CAWDRTGMNTEAFF
V: TRBV15; size: NA; D: NA; J: TRBJ2-5; DNA: TGTGCCACCAGCAGAGATCTTCCTGGGACAAGACAAGAGACCCAGTACTTC; CDR3: CATSRDLPGTRQETQYF
V: TRBV4-1; size: NA; D: TRBD2; J: TRBJ2-2; DNA: TGCGCCAGCAGCCAAGATGCTAGCGGGGGCACCGGGGAGCTGTTTTTT; CDR3: CASSQDASGGTGELFF
V: TRBV6-5; size: NA; D: TRBD1; J: TRBJ1-5; DNA: TGTGCCAGCTCCCGCGGGACAGTCAATCAGCCCCAGCATTTT; CDR3: CASSRGTVNQPQHF
V: TRBV5-4; size: NA; D: NA; J: TRBJ2-3; DNA: TGTGCCACCAGTGGAGTTAGCACAGATACGCAGTATTTT; CDR3: CATSGVSTDTQYF
V: TRBV6-5; size: NA; D: NA; J: TRBJ1-2; DNA: TGTGCCAGCAGTCAAGGAGCGGACTATGGCTACACCTTC; CDR3: CASSQGADYGYTF
V: TRBV7-2; size: NA; D: NA; J: TRBJ2-2; DNA: TGTGCCAGCAGCTCCGCGGTAAACACCGGGGAGCTGTTTTTT; CDR3: CASSSAVNTGELFF
V: TRBV7-2; size: NA; D: NA; J: TRBJ2-3; DNA: TGTGCCAGCAGCTTACTGGTGGCCACAGATACGCAGTATTTT; CDR3: CASSLLVATDTQYF
V: TRBV7-6; size: NA; D: TRBD2; J: TRBJ2-7; DNA: TGTGCCAGCAGCTTAAGTCAGGGCGGGGGGAACGAGCAGTACTTC; CDR3: CASSLSQGGGNEQYF
V: TRBV7-2; size: NA; D: TRBD1; J: TRBJ1-2; DNA: TGTGCCAGCAACTTGGGACAGCACTATGGCTACACCTTC; CDR3: CASNLGQHYGYTF
V: TRBV2; size: NA; D: NA; J: TRBJ1-2; DNA: TGTGCCAGCAGTGTGGGCCGAAACTATGGCTACACCTTC; CDR3: CASSVGRNYGYTF
V: TRBV10-3; size: NA; D: NA; J: TRBJ1-6; DNA: TGTGCCATCAGCCACGGGTCCGATCGGGATTCACCCCTCCACTTT; CDR3: CAISHGSDRDSPLHF
V: TRBV6-5; size: NA; D: NA; J: TRBJ1-2; DNA: TGTGCCAGCAGTAGACAGATTCTTTATGGCTACACCTTC; CDR3: CASSRQILYGYTF
V: TRBV7-9; size: once; D: NA; J: TRBJ2-6; DNA: TGTGCCCTTACAGGGCCCCACTCTGGGGCCAACGTCCTGACTTTC; CDR3: CALTGPHSGANVLTF
V: TRBV28; size: NA; D: NA; J: TRBJ1-1; DNA: TGTGCCAGCAGTTTTGGCCCGGGGCGGGGCGGGAGCCTAACCATGAACACTGAAGCTTTCTTT; CDR3: CASSFGPGRGGSLTMNTEAFF
V: TRBV5-1; size: NA; D: NA; J: TRBJ2-7; DNA: TGCGCCAGCAGCCCCCGGGCCCGGGATGGCGAGCAGTACTTC; CDR3: CASSPRARDGEQYF
V: TRBV10-3; size: NA; D: TRBD2; J: TRBJ2-1; DNA: TGTGCCATCAGTGAGGCTAGCGGGATGTACAATGAGCAGTTCTTC; CDR3: CAISEASGMYNEQFF
V: TRBV25-1; size: once; D: NA; J: TRBJ1-2; DNA: TGTGCCAGCAGTGGTAACCCAGGGGTCTATGGCTACACCTTC; CDR3: CASSGNPGVYGYTF
V: TRBV7-2; size: NA; D: NA; J: TRBJ2-2; DNA: TGTGCCAGCAAAACAGGGTCCACCGGGGAGCTGTTTTTT; CDR3: CASKTGSTGELFF
V: TRBV10-3; size: NA; D: TRBD1; J: TRBJ1-6; DNA: TGTGCCATCAGGGCGACAGGGGATAATTCACCCCTCCACTTT; CDR3: CAIRATGDNSPLHF
V: TRBV16; size: once; D: NA; J: TRBJ1-5; DNA: TGTGCCAGCAGCCAATCGGCGGGTTTGGAGCAGCCCCAGCATTTT; CDR3: CASSQSAGLEQPQHF
V: TRBV11-2; size: NA; D: NA; J: TRBJ1-6; DNA: TGTGCCAGCAGCTTAGCAGGTGCGGGTTCACCCCTCCACTTT; CDR3: CASSLAGAGSPLHF
V: TRBV30; size: NA; D: NA; J: TRBJ1-3; DNA: TGTGCCTGGACAGTCGCCTCTGGAAACACCATATATTTT; CDR3: CAWTVASGNTIYF
V: TRBV9; size: once; D: NA; J: TRBJ1-4; DNA: TGTGCCAGCAGCGGTGGGGGTCGGGGGGTCAATGAAAAACTGTTTTTT; CDR3: CASSGGGRGVNEKLFF
V: TRBV5-4; size: NA; D: NA; J: TRBJ1-2; DNA: TGTGCCAGCAGCTTGCCAACCAAAACCCAGAATGGCTACACCTTC; CDR3: CASSLPTKTQNGYTF
V: TRBV4-3; size: NA; D: TRBD2; J: TRBJ2-5; DNA: TGCGCCAGCAGCCAGGGACTAGCGGGAGAGACCCAGTACTTC; CDR3: CASSQGLAGETQYF
V: TRBV7-3; size: NA; D: TRBD2; J: TRBJ2-2; DNA: TGTGCCAGCAGCTATAGCGGGAGTTTCACCGGGGAGCTGTTTTTT; CDR3: CASSYSGSFTGELFF
V: TRBV4-3; size: NA; D: NA; J: TRBJ1-2; DNA: TGCGCCAGCAGCCAAGATTCACGGGGGAACTATGGCTACACCTTC; CDR3: CASSQDSRGNYGYTF
V: TRBV10-3; size: NA; D: TRBD2; J: TRBJ2-7; DNA: TGTGCCATCAGAAGGTCAGCGGGGCCGGGGGAGCAGTACTTC; CDR3: CAIRRSAGPGEQYF
V: TRBV19; size: NA; D: NA; J: TRBJ1-1; DNA: TGTGCCAGTAGTCGATACAAGACCCGGGGGGCTGAAGCTTTCTTT; CDR3: CASSRYKTRGAEAFF
V: TRBV5-1; size: NA; D: TRBD1; J: TRBJ2-7; DNA: TGCGCCAGCAGCTTTAACGGACAGGGCTTAAGGGAGCAGTACTTC; CDR3: CASSFNGQGLREQYF
V: TRBV7-8; size: NA; D: TRBD2; J: TRBJ2-4; DNA: TGTGCCAGCAGCCTAAGCGGGAGGGGCGCCAAAAACATTCAGTACTTC; CDR3: CASSLSGRGAKNIQYF
V: TRBV5-1; size: NA; D: TRBD1; J: TRBJ2-3; DNA: TGCGCCAGCAGCCCCGGACAGGCGGGCACAGATACGCAGTATTTT; CDR3: CASSPGQAGTDTQYF
V: TRBV6-6; size: NA; D: TRBD1; J: TRBJ2-5; DNA: TGTGCCAGCAGCAGGGGGACAGGGGTTCAAGAGACCCAGTACTTC; CDR3: CASSRGTGVQETQYF
V: TRBV5-4; size: NA; D: NA; J: TRBJ1-1; DNA: TGTGCCAGCAGCTTGCCCAACACACCGAACACTGAAGCTTTCTTT; CDR3: CASSLPNTPNTEAFF
V: TRBV6-5; size: NA; D: NA; J: TRBJ2-7; DNA: TGTGCCAGCAGCCTTCTGAGGTCCAGCTCCTACGAGCAGTACTTC; CDR3: CASSLLRSSSYEQYF
V: TRBV30; size: NA; D: NA; J: TRBJ2-7; DNA: TGTGCCTGGGGGGCTTTCTCCTACGAGCAGTACTTC; CDR3: CAWGAFSYEQYF
V: TRBV30; size: NA; D: TRBD1; J: TRBJ2-7; DNA: TGTGCCTGGAACCCCTCGTCGGGACAGGGGGTGAAAGAGCAGTACTTC; CDR3: CAWNPSSGQGVKEQYF
V: TRBV25-1; size: NA; D: NA; J: TRBJ2-1; DNA: TGTGCCAGCAGTGAATCCAGGGCTTACAATGAGCAGTTCTTC; CDR3: CASSESRAYNEQFF
V: TRBV6-4; size: NA; D: NA; J: TRBJ1-5; DNA: TGTGCCAGCAGTGACCTGGGTGCGGGTCAGCCCCAGCATTTT; CDR3: CASSDLGAGQPQHF
V: TRBV18; size: NA; D: TRBD1; J: TRBJ1-2; DNA: TGTGCCAGCTCACCACCCGGCACAGGGGTGGATGGCTACACCTTC; CDR3: CASSPPGTGVDGYTF
V: TRBV6-1; size: NA; D: TRBD1; J: TRBJ1-5; DNA: TGTGCCAGCGATCCCATTTACAGGGGCGATCAGCCCCAGCATTTT; CDR3: CASDPIYRGDQPQHF
V: TRBV30; size: NA; D: TRBD1; J: TRBJ1-6; DNA: TGTGCCTGGAGTCCTCGCCGGACAGGGGGCCTCCACTTT; CDR3: CAWSPRRTGGLHF
V: TRBV10-3; size: NA; D: NA; J: TRBJ1-1; DNA: TGTGCCATCAGTGATAGGGGAACTGAAGCTTTCTTT; CDR3: CAISDRGTEAFF
V: TRBV5-5; size: NA; D: TRBD1; J: TRBJ1-1; DNA: TGTGCCAGCAGCTCGGGACAGGGGATGAGGGTGAACACTGAAGCTTTCTTT; CDR3: CASSSGQGMRVNTEAFF
V: TRBV19; size: NA; D: NA; J: TRBJ2-3; DNA: TGTGCCAGTAGTATAGCCAGGGCAGATACGCAGTATTTT; CDR3: CASSIARADTQYF
V: TRBV7-2; size: NA; D: NA; J: TRBJ2-3; DNA: TGTGCCAGCAGCTCCCTTGCCTTGTCAGTAACGGATACGCAGTATTTT; CDR3: CASSSLALSVTDTQYF
V: TRBV2; size: NA; D: NA; J: TRBJ2-4; DNA: TGTGCCAGCAGTCACAGAGATCTAGCCAAAAACATTCAGTACTTC; CDR3: CASSHRDLAKNIQYF